This T cell receptor (beta chain) was profiled in a study of T cell clonotyping in hematopoietic cell transplantation. Sequencing was performed with immunoSEQ multiplex PCR; in TCRdb, only in-frame clones are kept and a portion is missing. The sample has 40,000 to 45,000 clones, 94% seen once. The germline gives CDR1 MNHEY, CDR2 SMNVEV (reference sequence). The CDR3 is made up of 18 amino acids. Trimming cost V 4 bases and J 0 bases, with 16 bases left between them. Study-wide results and limits: At the given depth, recipient repertoires were over 95% de novo clonotypes. CD4 and CD8 repertoire contributions could not be separated without sorting. Graft donor and pretransplant recipient Inverse Simpson Index values predicted broader posttransplant TCR diversity. Recipient TCR diversity dropped after transplant; expanded clonotypes rose from day 30 to 180.

In regard to this clone: What it binds is not known.

Sequencing input: peripheral blood mononuclear cells. This chain uses TRBV27 with TRBJ1-6, with D unresolved. The receptor comes from a woman in her forties or fifties in good health. Some clones in this sample may be carry-over from other donors' samples. CDR3 in amino acids: CASSSTPPTSSYNSPLHF. The CDR3 DNA follows: TGTGCCAGCAGTTCCACCCCGCCGACTAGCTCCTATAATTCACCCCTCCACTTT.